The 28 T cell receptor beta chains listed next were all sequenced from one sample in a study of T-cell reconstitution after alpha-beta-depleted transplantation in children. Library preparation (for TCRbeta) was performed with unique molecular identifiers. TCRdb redid the calling of the PCR reads with MiXCR, one entry per CDR3 protein. Seen here are approximately 200,000 distinct CDR3 sequences, roughly 6.5% observed once, and the top ten hold around 4.1%. This sample comprised PBMCs, obtained before TCRalphabeta/CD19-depleted stem cell transplant. The receptors were sampled from a girl in the first two years of life with combined immunodeficiency, due to receive a stem cell transplant.

The table lists this clonotype with many counts. The chain employs TRBV5-1 and TRBJ2-4; 11 bases agree with TRBD2. CDR1 and CDR2 from the germline V gene are SGHRS and YFSETQ. With V trimmed by 0 bases and J by 7 bases, 9 bases remained unmatched. This CDR3 comprises 17 residues. The CDR3 bases are TGCGCCAGCAGCTTGGAGTACTTAGCGGGAGGGGAGAACATTCAGTACTTC. It specifies CASSLEYLAGGENIQYF.

This clonotype was seen ten or more times. The chain combines TRBV7-2 with TRBJ2-5; 8 bases line up with TRBD2. Germline lookup yields CDR1 SGHTA and CDR2 FQGNSA. V lost 7 bases, J lost 4 bases, and 8 bases stayed unmatched. This CDR3 comprises 14 residues. In DNA form, the CDR3 reads TGTGCCAGCATCCCGGGAGGGTTTGTAGAGACCCAGTACTTC. It specifies CASIPGGFVETQYF.

This clonotype was counted many times. The rearrangement uses TRBV6-5 and TRBJ2-3; 7 positions agree with TRBD1. Germline V CDR1 and CDR2: MNHEY, SVGAGI. After removal of 0 bases from V and 2 bases from J, the junction contained 8 bases not matched to a gene. The CDR3 runs 17 residues. CDR3 loop: CASSYSIGRGPTDTQYF. CDR3 nucleotide sequence: TGTGCCAGCAGTTACTCGATCGGTAGGGGGCCCACAGATACGCAGTATTTT.

The chain couples TRBV29-1 to TRBJ1-2; D uncertain. The V end was cut by 4 bases, the J end by 0 bases, with 12 bases between. Germline V gene sequence: CDR1 SQVTM, CDR2 ANQGSEA. The CDR3 is 14 amino acids. This chain's CDR3 is CSVVVGSSNYGYTF. Written as DNA, the CDR3 is TGCAGCGTTGTGGTAGGCAGTTCTAACTATGGCTACACCTTC.

This clonotype was detected many times. The DNA of the CDR3 is TGCAGTGCTAGAGAGAGGGGGCAGGAAGGCTACACCTTC. Translated: CSARERGQEGYTF. The V call is TRBV20-1, the J call TRBJ1-2; 7 nucleotides match TRBD1. The CDR3 length is 13 residues. J was trimmed by 8 bases and V by 0 bases; bases with no gene match: 6. Germline lookup yields CDR1 DFQATT and CDR2 SNEGSKA (reference sequence).

This clonotype has more than one count but fewer than ten. The chain couples TRBV5-6 to TRBJ2-7, with 12 bases fitting TRBD1. V trimming: 5 bases; J trimming: 2 bases; junction bases outside the gene matches: 5. Germline V gene lookup returns CDR1 SGHDT and CDR2 YYEEEE. The CDR3 length is 15 residues. The CDR3 region has the DNA TGTGCCAGCAGGCCCGGGACAGGGGGCCCCTACGAGCAGTACTTC. Translating it yields CASRPGTGGPYEQYF. Full variable domain (rest looked up from reference TRBV5-6 and TRBJ2-7): DAGVTQSPTHLIKTRGQQVTLRCSPKSGHDTVSWYQQALGQGPQFIFQYYEEEERQRGNFPDRFSGHQFPNYSSELNVNALLLGDSALYLCASRPGTGGPYEQYFGPGTRLTVT.

Many counts were recorded for this clonotype. The J gene is TRBJ2-1, the V gene TRBV12-3 or TRBV12-4; tentative D call: TRBD2 (5 bases). V lost 7 bases to trimming and J lost 4 bases, with 14 bases between them. CDR3 length: 14 residues. CDR3 in amino acids: CASMSPGSYNEQFF. The CDR3 nucleotides are TGTGCCAGCATGTCCCCGGGATCTTACAATGAGCAGTTCTTC.

This clonotype was detected many times. The V gene is TRBV18, the J gene TRBJ2-1; 9 bases line up with TRBD2. Per germline, CDR1 KGHSH and CDR2 LQKENI. Losses at the gene ends were 4 bases for V and 9 bases for J; bases not matched to a gene: 10. The CDR3 runs 15 residues. The CDR3 region is CASSQPGLASSEQFF. CDR3 DNA sequence: TGTGCCAGCTCACAGCCGGGACTAGCTTCGTCTGAGCAGTTCTTC.

This clonotype was found many times. The rearrangement joins TRBV12-3 or TRBV12-4 to TRBJ2-1; 13 nucleotides agree with TRBD2. The CDR3 totals 15 residues. The junction had 9 bases not matched to a gene; V was cut back by 6 bases and J by 10 bases. CDR3 sequence (DNA): TGTGCCAGCAGCTCCGGACTAGCGGGGGCTCAGGAGCAGTTCTTC. Translating it yields CASSSGLAGAQEQFF.

This clonotype was observed at least ten times. The rearrangement joins TRBV24-1 to TRBJ2-3, with TRBD2 identical over 7 bases. The ends lost 6 bases at V and 1 base at J; junction bases unmatched: 3. Germline V CDR1 and CDR2: KGHDR, SFDVKD. The CDR3 length is 14 residues. The CDR3 loop reads CATSLREGTDTQYF. CDR3 nucleotide sequence: TGTGCCACCAGTTTACGGGAGGGCACAGATACGCAGTATTTT.

The V call is TRBV4-2, the J call TRBJ2-5; possibly TRBD2 for D (6 bases). The V gene's germline CDR1 is LGHNA and CDR2 YNFKEQ. V lost 0 bases, J lost 5 bases, and 7 bases lay in between. This CDR3 region has 13 residues. Here the CDR3 DNA reads TGTGCCAGCAGCCAAGATGGAGGGGAGACCCAGTACTTC. Protein sequence: CASSQDGGETQYF.

With regard to this clonotype: At one end, the junction sequence differs from germline, possibly due to a read error. The rearrangement uses TRBV5-1 and TRBJ2-3, with 9 bases matching TRBD1. CDR3 length equals 14 residues. Germline CDR1 reads SGHRS; CDR2 reads YFSETQ. The CDR3 bases are TGCGCCATCAGCTGGGACAGGGATACAGATACGCAGTATTTT. Encoded protein: CAISWDRDTDTQYF.

This clonotype was counted only a few times. The rearrangement links TRBV7-3 to TRBJ2-7; D remains unclear. With 0 bases removed from V and 5 bases from J, the gap between germline ends came to 11 bases. From germline, CDR1 is SGHTA and CDR2 FQGTGA. The CDR3 is 14 amino acids. The CDR3 sequence: CASSLTPVTDEQYF. DNA of the CDR3: TGTGCCAGCAGCTTAACCCCGGTAACCGACGAGCAGTACTTC.

This clonotype has a count of ten or more. The gene calls are TRBV7-9 and TRBJ1-1, with D possibly being TRBD1 (5 bases). Germline loops: CDR1 SEHNR, CDR2 FQNEAQ (reference sequence). The germline V and J ends were trimmed by 8 bases and 1 base, with 11 bases remaining between them. The CDR3 has 13 amino acids. CDR3 sequence: CASGPTANTEAFF. As DNA, the CDR3 is TGTGCCAGCGGACCGACAGCGAACACTGAAGCTTTCTTT.

In its sample, this clonotype was seen many times. The chain has TRBV20-1 and TRBJ2-5; 7 nucleotides line up with TRBD2. Per germline, CDR1 DFQATT and CDR2 SNEGSKA (reference sequence). This CDR3 is built from 14 residues. The V gene end was trimmed by 5 bases and the J gene end by 2 bases; junction bases not matched to a gene: 8. The CDR3 reads CSAPLSRGQETQYF. CDR3 nucleotides: TGCAGTGCTCCCCTCTCGCGGGGGCAAGAGACCCAGTACTTC.

There are many counts of this clonotype. The chain recombines TRBV12-3 or TRBV12-4 with TRBJ2-7; no definite D call. The CDR3 totals 13 residues. Trimming shortened V by 3 bases and J by 2 bases, and 8 bases separated the two germline ends. CDR3 loop: CASSFWRTYEQYF. CDR3 nucleotide sequence: TGTGCCAGCAGTTTCTGGCGGACCTACGAGCAGTACTTC.

The chain is built from TRBV11-2 and TRBJ2-3; 10 nucleotides match TRBD2. The CDR3 sequence is 13 residues long. Trimming cost V 8 bases and J 4 bases; bases outside gene matches: 3. In germline, CDR1 is SGHAT, CDR2 FQNNGV. The CDR3 nucleotides read TGTGCCAGCCTAGCGGGAGTAGCAGATACGCAGTATTTT. This codes for CASLAGVADTQYF.

This clonotype was seen more than once but under ten times. This rearrangement joins TRBV13 to TRBJ1-2; 7 nucleotides line up with TRBD1. V shed 6 bases and J 4 bases; nucleotides not matched to a gene: 11. This CDR3 contains 15 residues. In germline, CDR1 is PRHDT, CDR2 FYEKMQ (reference sequence). The CDR3 sequence is CASRHEPGGSYGYTF. The CDR3 DNA reads TGTGCCAGCAGACATGAACCAGGGGGATCCTATGGCTACACCTTC.

In this sample, this clonotype turned up many times. This chain joins TRBV6-1 and TRBJ2-7; tentatively, D is TRBD2 (6 bases). The CDR3 sequence is 14 residues long. V gave up 5 bases and J gave up 2 bases, with 13 bases separating them. Germline loops: CDR1 MNHNS, CDR2 SASEGT. The CDR3 region is CASSREYQTYEQYF. For the CDR3, the DNA is TGTGCCAGCAGTCGGGAGTACCAAACCTACGAGCAGTACTTC.

The chain combines TRBV19 with TRBJ2-3; D is ambiguous. The germline CDR1 and CDR2 sequences are LNHDA and SQIVND (reference sequence). V gave up 3 bases and J gave up 6 bases, with 4 bases separating them. This CDR3 comprises 11 residues. Here the CDR3 reads CASSMSDTQYF. The CDR3 region has the DNA TGTGCCAGTAGTATGAGTGATACGCAGTATTTT.

This clonotype has a count of ten or more. J is TRBJ2-1 and V is TRBV7-3; 8 bases agree with TRBD2. Germline loops: CDR1 SGHTA, CDR2 FQGTGA. The CDR3 is 18 amino acids. The J segment lost 2 bases and the V segment lost 1 base, leaving 10 bases of the junction unmatched. The CDR3 protein is CASSLKAGLGEPYNEQFF. CDR3 DNA: TGTGCCAGCAGCTTAAAGGCGGGACTAGGGGAGCCCTACAATGAGCAGTTCTTC.

This clonotype was picked up many times. This chain uses TRBV4-1 with TRBJ1-2, with D perhaps TRBD1 (5 bases). With 4 bases removed from V and 2 bases from J, the gap between germline ends came to 8 bases. The CDR3 has 13 residues. Germline V CDR1 and CDR2: MGHRA, YSYEKL. This CDR3 is CASSRGENYGYTF. In DNA, the CDR3 is TGCGCCAGCAGCCGGGGGGAAAACTATGGCTACACCTTC.

The V and J genes are TRBV7-9 and TRBJ2-2; 7 nucleotides line up with TRBD2. Germline loops: CDR1 SEHNR, CDR2 FQNEAQ (reference sequence). The CDR3 totals 14 residues. Trimming cost V 5 bases and J 9 bases; bases outside gene matches: 9. As DNA, the CDR3 is TGTGCCAGCAGCCCTTCCGGACTAGACTGGGAGCTGTTTTTT. Protein product: CASSPSGLDWELFF.

This clonotype has more than one count but fewer than ten. The chain recombines TRBV21-1 with TRBJ1-4; the DNA was not compared with TRBD1, the D call given in the table. TRBV21-1 is deemed a pseudogene. The CDR3 has 20 residues. The CDR3 coding sequence is TGTGCCAGCAGCAAAGGAGGTAGACAGGGGGATCACGGCCCTAATGAAAAACTGTTTTTT. It yields the protein CASSKGGRQGDHGPNEKLFF.

This clonotype was found many times. The gene calls are TRBV6-1 and TRBJ2-2; D is ambiguous. The germline CDR1 and CDR2 sequences are MNHNS and SASEGT. The CDR3 contains 15 residues. Trimming took off 8 bases at V and 4 bases at J, with 17 bases between the two ends. CDR3 nucleotides: TGTGCCAGCCTGATAGCCTTAGGGTCCACCGGGGAGCTGTTTTTT. Its protein product is CASLIALGSTGELFF.

This clonotype was counted between two and nine times. V usage is TRBV5-5 and J usage is TRBJ2-1; D not certain. The V end was cut by 1 base, the J end by 2 bases, with 7 bases between. The CDR3 loop spans 14 amino acids. Germline assignment: CDR1 SGHKS and CDR2 YYEKEE (reference sequence). CDR3 sequence (DNA): TGTGCCAGCAGCTTGTTACCGACCTACAATGAGCAGTTCTTC. It yields the protein CASSLLPTYNEQFF.

A word on this clonotype: Possible read error: a much larger clone is one base away. This chain uses TRBV11-1 with TRBJ1-2; tentative D call: TRBD1 (5 bases). This CDR3 is built from 16 residues. Germline CDR1 is SGHAT and CDR2 is FQDESV (reference sequence). The CDR3 loop reads CASSSHTLTGPYGYAF. CDR3 DNA: TGTGCCAGCAGCTCCCACACACTAACAGGCCCCTATGGCTACGCCTTC.

This clonotype was recorded at least ten times. The chain uses TRBV9 and TRBJ2-7, with 8 bases lining up with TRBD2. Germline-derived CDR1 and CDR2 are SGDLS and YYNGEE. CDR3 length: 13 residues. After removal of 3 bases from V and 5 bases from J, the junction contained 4 bases not matched to a gene. This CDR3 is CASSGILADEQYF. CDR3 DNA: TGTGCCAGCAGCGGAATACTAGCGGACGAGCAGTACTTC.